Following are 26 T cell receptor beta chains from one sample sequenced in a study of T cells in Graves' hyperthyroidism and ophthalmopathy. It was RNA transcripts that yielded the amplified TCR beta CDR3 regions. The HTBI primer set was used in a first-round RT-PCR of the TCR CDR3. TCRdb passed the multiplex PCR reads through MiXCR, listing each CDR3 protein once. The profile shows hundreds of thousands of distinct CDR3 sequences, about 14% of them singletons. What was sequenced was blood. The receptors were sampled from a young man with Graves' ophthalmopathy.

This clonotype was observed many times. The CDR3 is CSASHGSSSQPQHF. The CDR3 DNA is TGCAGTGCTAGTCACGGTTCTTCGTCACAGCCCCAGCATTTT. J is TRBJ1-5 and V is TRBV20-1; D gene uncertain. CDR3 length: 14 amino acids. The germline CDR1 and CDR2 sequences are DFQATT and SNEGSKA (reference sequence). V was clipped by 3 bases and J by 7 bases, with 16 bases between them.

This clonotype was counted many times. This chain uses TRBV7-3 with TRBJ2-7; 13 bases are a match to TRBD2. The trim removed 1 base at V and 6 bases at J, leaving 9 bases unmatched. Per the germline V gene, CDR1 is SGHTA and CDR2 is FQGTGA. CDR3 length: 17 amino acids. The CDR3 coding sequence is TGTGCCAGCAGCTTAAAGGAACTAGCGGGAGGGCCTTGCGAGCAGTACTTC. This encodes CASSLKELAGGPCEQYF.

J is TRBJ2-1 and V is TRBV19, with 10 bases fitting TRBD2. The CDR3 runs 17 residues. CDR1 LNHDA and CDR2 SQIVND come from the germline V gene (reference sequence). Here the CDR3 reads CVVTSVLAGTVGNEQFF. CDR3 in DNA: TGTGTCGTGACGTCGGTACTAGCGGGGACGGTGGGCAATGAGCAGTTCTTC.

There are many counts of this clonotype. The V gene is TRBV2, the J gene TRBJ1-5; D remains unclear. The CDR3 is 13 amino acids. The ends were cut back, 6 bases at V and 6 bases at J, with 12 bases in the middle. From germline, CDR1 is SNHLY and CDR2 FYNNEI. The CDR3 loop reads CASSKDRAQPQHF. The CDR3 DNA sequence: TGTGCCAGCAGCAAGGATCGGGCTCAGCCCCAGCATTTT.

This clonotype turned up a few times. The chain is built from TRBV28 and TRBJ1-2; D is undetermined. The CDR3 has 16 residues. Trimming took 3 bases from V and 2 from J, leaving 16 bases between them. Germline loops: CDR1 MDHEN, CDR2 SYDVKM. The CDR3 DNA sequence: TGTGCCAGCAGTTTTGGCGGGGAGGGAAGAAACTATGGCTACACCTTC. Encoded protein: CASSFGGEGRNYGYTF.

This clonotype has just a few counts. The chain has TRBV30 and TRBJ1-2; D gene uncertain. The V end lost 5 bases, the J end lost 4 bases, and 11 bases lay between the germline ends. The V gene's germline CDR1 is GTSNPN and CDR2 SVGIG (reference sequence). The CDR3 has 12 amino acids. In DNA, the CDR3 is TGTGCCTGGTCACGGGCTCTCTATGGCTACACCTTC. It specifies CAWSRALYGYTF.

This clonotype was seen only a few times. Compared with germline, one end of the junction differs, possibly owing to a read error. The V gene is TRBV6-5, the J gene TRBJ2-7, with 8 bases fitting TRBD1. CDR1 and CDR2 from the germline V gene are MNHEY and SVGAGI. The CDR3 is 17 amino acids. CDR3 nucleotide sequence: TGTGCCAGCAGTGACTCGACAGGGGCGTACCGGAGGCACGAGCAGTACTTC. The encoded protein is CASSDSTGAYRRHEQYF.

In its sample, this clonotype was seen many times. This chain connects TRBV20-1 to TRBJ2-5; tentative D call: TRBD1 (5 bases). Trimming took 3 bases from V and 5 from J, leaving 10 bases between them. The V gene's germline CDR1 is DFQATT and CDR2 SNEGSKA (reference sequence). The CDR3 runs to 12 residues. This CDR3 is CSARGQGETQYF. The CDR3, as DNA: TGCAGTGCTAGGGGGCAGGGCGAGACCCAGTACTTC.

This clonotype was counted ten times or more. This chain uses TRBV12-3 or TRBV12-4 with TRBJ2-7, with TRBD1 as a possible D gene (6 bases). The CDR3 totals 16 residues. Trimming stripped 6 bases from V and 3 bases from J, with 21 bases between. The CDR3 reads CASRFSPAQQGYEQYF. CDR3 in DNA: TGTGCCAGCAGATTTTCCCCCGCCCAACAGGGCTACGAGCAGTACTTC.

This clonotype has at least ten counts. The rearrangement joins TRBV12-3 or TRBV12-4 to TRBJ1-2; 10 bases align to TRBD1. The ends lost 6 bases at V and 7 bases at J; junction bases unmatched: 2. The CDR3 runs to 12 residues. CDR3 coding DNA: TGTGCCAGCAGGTGGACAGGGGGTGGCTACACCTTC. Its protein product is CASRWTGGGYTF.

This clonotype was seen many times. DNA of the CDR3: TGTGCCAGCAGCTTAGACCAAGTCGGCGGGGAGCTGTTTTTT. Translating it yields CASSLDQVGGELFF. The chain carries TRBV11-2 and TRBJ2-2; D unresolved. Trimming removed 0 bases from V and 7 bases from J, with 9 bases in between. The CDR3 contains 14 residues. From germline, CDR1 is SGHAT and CDR2 FQNNGV.

This clonotype was seen ten or more times. CDR3 nucleotides: TGTGCCAGCAGTTGGAGGGTAGCGGGTACTAGCACAGATACGCAGTATTTT. Translating gives CASSWRVAGTSTDTQYF. This chain connects TRBV6-1 to TRBJ2-3; 7 bases match TRBD2. The ends lost 5 bases at V and 0 bases at J; junction bases unmatched: 11. Looked up from germline, CDR1 is MNHNS and CDR2 is SASEGT. The CDR3 sequence is 17 residues long.

This clonotype was picked up a small number of times. V gene TRBV7-9 combines with J gene TRBJ1-4; TRBD1 matches at 8 bases. This CDR3 is 16 amino acids long. Germline V gene data show CDR1 as SEHNR and CDR2 as FQNEAQ (reference sequence). J was trimmed by 3 bases and V by 5 bases; bases with no gene match: 8. The CDR3 region is CASSGQDRVANEKLFF. As DNA, the CDR3 is TGTGCCAGCAGCGGGCAGGACAGGGTTGCTAATGAAAAACTGTTTTTT. The full variable domain, its missing parts supplied by reference TRBV7-9 and TRBJ1-4, is DTGVSQNPRHKITKRGQNVTFRCDPISEHNRLYWYRQTLGQGPEFLTYFQNEAQLEKSRLLSDRFSAERPKGSFSTLEIQRTEQGDSAMYLCASSGQDRVANEKLFFGSGTQLSVL.

This clonotype was picked up many times. The chain is built from TRBV2 and TRBJ2-1, with no clear D. Looked up from germline, CDR1 is SNHLY and CDR2 is FYNNEI. The CDR3 runs to 11 residues. V was clipped by 1 base and J by 8 bases, with 3 bases between them. The chain's CDR3 is CASSEVDEQFF. The DNA of the CDR3 is TGTGCCAGCAGTGAAGTGGATGAGCAGTTCTTC.

This clonotype appeared many times. This chain's CDR3 is CASRKTGTGDGYTF. In DNA form, the CDR3 reads TGTGCCAGCAGAAAAACCGGGACAGGAGATGGCTACACCTTC. The chain joins TRBV6-1 to TRBJ1-2; 8 bases map to TRBD1. This CDR3 has 14 amino acids. Germline CDR1 reads MNHNS; CDR2 reads SASEGT. V trimming: 6 bases; J trimming: 6 bases; junction bases outside the gene matches: 9.

This clonotype was recorded at least ten times. The genes are TRBV27 and TRBJ1-2; 8 bases are shared with TRBD1. This CDR3 has 15 amino acids. J was trimmed by 0 bases and V by 5 bases; bases with no gene match: 5. From germline, CDR1 is MNHEY and CDR2 SMNVEV (reference sequence). CDR3 DNA sequence: TGTGCCAGCAGTACATGGGACAGGCCTAACTATGGCTACACCTTC. It encodes CASSTWDRPNYGYTF.

The J gene is TRBJ1-5, the V gene TRBV6-1, with D possibly TRBD1 on 6 matching bases. Germline loops: CDR1 MNHNS, CDR2 SASEGT. The CDR3 runs to 15 residues. V gave up 6 bases and J gave up 4 bases, with 16 bases separating them. The CDR3 coding sequence is TGTGCCAGCAGATCTCAGGGGACCGATAATCAGCCCCAGCATTTT. This encodes CASRSQGTDNQPQHF.

A single count supports this clonotype. V and J are TRBV5-1 and TRBJ2-7; 9 nucleotides agree with TRBD1. The DNA end lines up better with TRBJ2-1; the J call may be wrong. The CDR3 extends over 15 amino acids. Germline lookup yields CDR1 SGHRS and CDR2 YFSETQ. The CDR3 DNA reads TGCGCCAGCAGGTACAGGGGGCTTTCCTCCTACGAGCAGTTCTTC. This codes for CASRYRGLSSYEQFF.

This clonotype has at least ten counts. The V call is TRBV18, the J call TRBJ2-1; 10 bases align to TRBD2. CDR1 and CDR2 from the germline V gene are KGHSH and LQKENI. The trim removed 0 bases at V and 12 bases at J, leaving 2 bases unmatched. CDR3 length equals 13 residues. CDR3 in DNA: TGTGCCAGCTCACCACCAGAGCGGGGGGGGCAGTTCTTC. Translating it yields CASSPPERGGQFF.

This clonotype was counted at least ten times. V and J are TRBV7-8 and TRBJ2-2; D may be TRBD1 (6 bases). Trimming removed 7 bases from V and 0 bases from J, with 15 bases in between. The germline gives CDR1 SGHVS, CDR2 FQNEAQ. The CDR3 contains 16 residues. The CDR3 protein is CASMLTGFANTGELFF. The CDR3 coding sequence is TGTGCCAGCATGCTAACAGGGTTCGCGAACACCGGGGAGCTGTTTTTT.

A few counts support this clonotype. This chain uses TRBV19 with TRBJ2-7, with 8 bases lining up with TRBD1. The CDR3 is 14 residues long. Germline CDR1 is LNHDA and CDR2 is SQIVND (reference sequence). With 2 bases clipped from V and 6 bases from J, the junction kept 6 bases outside the gene matches. The CDR3 region has the DNA TGTGCCAGTAGTATACCTTGGGGGACAGGCGAGCAGTACTTC. Amino acids: CASSIPWGTGEQYF.

This clonotype was picked up many times. The rearrangement links TRBV2 to TRBJ2-5, with D uncertain. V was shortened by 7 bases and J by 2 bases, with 8 bases between the two germline ends. The germline V gene has CDR1 SNHLY and CDR2 FYNNEI. The length of the CDR3 is 12 residues. The CDR3 DNA follows: TGTGCCAGCACGGAGCAACAAGAGACCCAGTACTTC. The encoded protein is CASTEQQETQYF. Full variable domain (remainder filled in from reference TRBV2 and TRBJ2-5): EPEVTQTPSHQVTQMGQEVILRCVPISNHLYFYWYRQILGQKVEFLVSFYNNEISEKSEIFDDQFSVERPDGSNFTLKIRSTKLEDSAMYFCASTEQQETQYFGPGTRLLVL.

This clonotype was detected many times. The rearrangement uses TRBV30 and TRBJ2-3; D gene unclear. This CDR3 spans 15 amino acids. Germline CDR1 is GTSNPN and CDR2 is SVGIG (reference sequence). Trimming stripped 5 bases from V and 2 bases from J, with 17 bases between. The CDR3 loop reads CAWADASPPTDTQYF. The CDR3 DNA sequence: TGTGCCTGGGCGGACGCCTCCCCCCCCACAGATACGCAGTATTTT.

The J gene is TRBJ2-7, the V gene TRBV15, with 7 bases fitting TRBD1. V dropped 5 bases and J dropped 0; count of bases not matched to a gene: 7. Germline V gene data show CDR1 as LNHNV and CDR2 as YYDKDF (reference sequence). CDR3 length equals 15 residues. As DNA, the CDR3 is TGTGCCACCAGCCCCAGTCAGGGGGACTCCTACGAGCAGTACTTC. Encoded protein: CATSPSQGDSYEQYF.

The CDR3: CASNRGQGGGAKNIQYF. For the CDR3, the DNA is TGTGCCAGTAACCGAGGACAGGGGGGGGGGGCCAAAAACATTCAGTACTTC. This chain links TRBV19 with TRBJ2-4, with 10 bases matching TRBD1. CDR1 is LNHDA and CDR2 is SQIVND in the germline V gene (reference sequence). J lost 1 base, V lost 7 bases, and 10 bases had no gene match. The length of the CDR3 is 17 residues.

This clonotype was observed many times. The V and J genes are TRBV11-3 and TRBJ1-5, with TRBD1 matching over 9 bases. J gave up 4 bases and V 10 bases, and 11 bases lay outside the gene matches. Germline V gives CDR1 SGHNT, CDR2 YENEEA. The CDR3 extends over 15 amino acids. The CDR3 DNA is TGTGCCACTACGCCTCGAGACAGGGGGAATCAGCCCCAGCATTTT. Amino acids: CATTPRDRGNQPQHF. The full variable domain, in which reference TRBV11-3 and TRBJ1-5 provide the parts outside the CDR3, is EAGVVQSPRYKIIEKKQPVAFWCNPISGHNTLYWYLQNLGQGPELLIRYENEEAVDDSQLPKDRFSAERLKGVDSTLKIQPAELGDSAVYLCATTPRDRGNQPQHFGDGTRLSIL.